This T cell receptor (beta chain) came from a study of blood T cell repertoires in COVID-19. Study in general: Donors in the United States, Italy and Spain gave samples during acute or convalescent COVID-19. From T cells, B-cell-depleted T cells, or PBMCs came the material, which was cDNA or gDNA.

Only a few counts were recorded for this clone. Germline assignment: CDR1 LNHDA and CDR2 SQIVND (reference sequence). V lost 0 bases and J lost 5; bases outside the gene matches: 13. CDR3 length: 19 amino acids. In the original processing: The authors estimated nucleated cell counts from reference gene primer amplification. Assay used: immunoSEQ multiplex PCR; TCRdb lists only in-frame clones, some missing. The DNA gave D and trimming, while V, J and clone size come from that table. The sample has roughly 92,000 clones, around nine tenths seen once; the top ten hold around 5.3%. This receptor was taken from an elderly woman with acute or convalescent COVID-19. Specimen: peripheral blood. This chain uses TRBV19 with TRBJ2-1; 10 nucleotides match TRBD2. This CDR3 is CASSIDGTSANTKNNEQFF. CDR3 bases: TGTGCCAGTAGTATAGATGGGACTAGCGCCAACACTAAAAACAATGAGCAGTTCTTC. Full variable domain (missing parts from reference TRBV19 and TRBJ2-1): DGGITQSPKYLFRKEGQNVTLSCEQNLNHDAMYWYRQDPGQGLRLIYYSQIVNDFQKGDIAEGYSVSREKKESFPLTVTSAQKNPTAFYLCASSIDGTSANTKNNEQFFGPGTRLTVL.